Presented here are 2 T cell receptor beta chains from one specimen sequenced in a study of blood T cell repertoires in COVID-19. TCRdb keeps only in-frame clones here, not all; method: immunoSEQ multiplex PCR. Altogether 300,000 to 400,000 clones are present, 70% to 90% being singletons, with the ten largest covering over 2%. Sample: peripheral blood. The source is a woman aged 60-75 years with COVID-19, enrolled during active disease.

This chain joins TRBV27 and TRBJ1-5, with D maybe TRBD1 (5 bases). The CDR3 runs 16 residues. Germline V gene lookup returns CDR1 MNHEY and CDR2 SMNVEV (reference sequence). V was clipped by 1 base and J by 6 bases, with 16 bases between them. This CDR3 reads CASSLLGRGQFQPQHF. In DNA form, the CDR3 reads TGTGCCAGCAGTTTATTGGGGAGGGGTCAGTTTCAGCCCCAGCATTTT.

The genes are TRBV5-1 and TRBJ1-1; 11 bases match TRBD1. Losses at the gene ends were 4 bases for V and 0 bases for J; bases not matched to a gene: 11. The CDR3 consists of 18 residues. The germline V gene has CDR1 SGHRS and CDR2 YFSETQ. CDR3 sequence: CASSGQGARPLLNTEAFF. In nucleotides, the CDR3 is TGCGCCAGCAGCGGACAGGGGGCTCGACCCCTACTGAACACTGAAGCTTTCTTT.